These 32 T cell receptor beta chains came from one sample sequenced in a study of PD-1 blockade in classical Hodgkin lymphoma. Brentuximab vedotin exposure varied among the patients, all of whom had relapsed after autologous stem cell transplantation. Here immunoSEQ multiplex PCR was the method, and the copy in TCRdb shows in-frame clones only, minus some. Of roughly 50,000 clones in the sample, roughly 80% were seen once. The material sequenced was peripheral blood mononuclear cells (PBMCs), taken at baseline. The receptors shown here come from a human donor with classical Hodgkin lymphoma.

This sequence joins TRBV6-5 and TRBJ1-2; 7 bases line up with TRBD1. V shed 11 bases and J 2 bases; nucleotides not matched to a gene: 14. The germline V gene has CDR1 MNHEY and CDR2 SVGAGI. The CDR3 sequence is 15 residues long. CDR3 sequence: CASCLRGALNYGYTF. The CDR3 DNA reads TGTGCCTCCTGTCTCAGGGGGGCCTTGAACTATGGCTACACCTTC.

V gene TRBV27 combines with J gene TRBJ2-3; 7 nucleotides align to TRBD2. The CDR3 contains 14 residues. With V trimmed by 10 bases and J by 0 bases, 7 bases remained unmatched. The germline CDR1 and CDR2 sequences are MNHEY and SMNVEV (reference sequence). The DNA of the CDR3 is TGTGCCACCGGCGCTAGCGGAAGCACAGATACGCAGTATTTT. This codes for CATGASGSTDTQYF.

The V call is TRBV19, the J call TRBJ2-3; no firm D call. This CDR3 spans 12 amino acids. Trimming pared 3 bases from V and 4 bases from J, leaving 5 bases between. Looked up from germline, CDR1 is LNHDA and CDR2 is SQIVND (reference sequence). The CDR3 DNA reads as TGTGCCAGTAGTATTAGGGCAGATACGCAGTATTTT. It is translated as CASSIRADTQYF. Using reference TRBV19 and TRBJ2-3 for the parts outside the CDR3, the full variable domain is DGGITQSPKYLFRKEGQNVTLSCEQNLNHDAMYWYRQDPGQGLRLIYYSQIVNDFQKGDIAEGYSVSREKKESFPLTVTSAQKNPTAFYLCASSIRADTQYFGPGTRLTVL.

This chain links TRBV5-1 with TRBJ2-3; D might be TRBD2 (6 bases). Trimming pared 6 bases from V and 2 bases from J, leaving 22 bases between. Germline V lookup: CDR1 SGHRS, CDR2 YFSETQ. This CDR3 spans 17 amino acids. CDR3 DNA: TGCGCCAGCAACGTGGGACTTCCCCGTGGATCCACAGATACGCAGTATTTT. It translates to CASNVGLPRGSTDTQYF. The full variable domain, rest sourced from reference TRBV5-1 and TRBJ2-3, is KAGVTQTPRYLIKTRGQQVTLSCSPISGHRSVSWYQQTPGQGLQFLFEYFSETQRNKGNFPGRFSGRQFSNSRSEMNVSTLELGDSALYLCASNVGLPRGSTDTQYFGPGTRLTVL.

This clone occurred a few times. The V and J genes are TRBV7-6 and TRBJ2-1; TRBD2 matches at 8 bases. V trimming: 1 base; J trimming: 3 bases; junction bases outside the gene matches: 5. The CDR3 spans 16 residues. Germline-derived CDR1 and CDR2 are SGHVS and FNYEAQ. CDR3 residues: CASSLGPGTSYNEQFF. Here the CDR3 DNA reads TGTGCCAGCAGCTTAGGTCCCGGGACTAGCTACAATGAGCAGTTCTTC.

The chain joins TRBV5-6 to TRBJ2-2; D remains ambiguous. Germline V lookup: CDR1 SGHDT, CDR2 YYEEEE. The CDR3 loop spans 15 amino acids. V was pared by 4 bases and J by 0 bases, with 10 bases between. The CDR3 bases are TGTGCCAGCAGCCCGAGAAGGGCGAACACCGGGGAGCTGTTTTTT. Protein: CASSPRRANTGELFF.

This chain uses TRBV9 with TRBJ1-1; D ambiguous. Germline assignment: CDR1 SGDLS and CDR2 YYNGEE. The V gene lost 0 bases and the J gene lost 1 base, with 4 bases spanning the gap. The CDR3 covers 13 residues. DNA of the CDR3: TGTGCCAGCAGCGTAGGGGAGAACACTGAAGCTTTCTTT. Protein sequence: CASSVGENTEAFF.

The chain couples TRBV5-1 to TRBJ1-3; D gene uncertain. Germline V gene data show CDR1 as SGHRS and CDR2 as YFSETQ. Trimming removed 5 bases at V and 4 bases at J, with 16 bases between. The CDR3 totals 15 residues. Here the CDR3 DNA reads TGCGCCAGCAGTCCTCAGGCATTAGGGGGAAACACCATATATTTT. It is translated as CASSPQALGGNTIYF.

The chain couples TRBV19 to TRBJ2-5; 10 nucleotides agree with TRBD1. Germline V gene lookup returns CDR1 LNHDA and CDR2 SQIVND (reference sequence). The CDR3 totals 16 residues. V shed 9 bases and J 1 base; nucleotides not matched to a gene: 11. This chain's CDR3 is CASRDRGRSAQETQYF. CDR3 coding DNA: TGTGCCAGCAGGGACAGGGGCCGCTCGGCCCAAGAGACCCAGTACTTC.

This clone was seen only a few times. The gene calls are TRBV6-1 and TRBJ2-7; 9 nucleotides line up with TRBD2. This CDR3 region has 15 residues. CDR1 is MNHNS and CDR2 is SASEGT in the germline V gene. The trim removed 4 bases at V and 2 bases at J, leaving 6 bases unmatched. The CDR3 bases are TGTGCCAGCAGTGTGAGTAGCGGGGGCCCCTACGAGCAGTACGTC. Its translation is CASSVSSGGPYEQYV.

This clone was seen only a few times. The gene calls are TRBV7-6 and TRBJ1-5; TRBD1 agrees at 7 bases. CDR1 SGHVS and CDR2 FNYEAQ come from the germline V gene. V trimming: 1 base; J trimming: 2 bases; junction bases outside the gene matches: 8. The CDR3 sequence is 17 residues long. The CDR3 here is CASSLGGGELRNQPQHF. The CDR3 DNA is TGTGCCAGCAGCTTAGGAGGGGGCGAACTTCGCAATCAGCCCCAGCATTTT.

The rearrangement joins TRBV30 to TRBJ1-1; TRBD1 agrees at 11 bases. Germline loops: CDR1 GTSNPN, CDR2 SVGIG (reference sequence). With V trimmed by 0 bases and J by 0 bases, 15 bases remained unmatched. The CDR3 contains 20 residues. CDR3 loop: CAWSVWGQGGSGPLNTEAFF. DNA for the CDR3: TGTGCCTGGAGTGTATGGGGACAGGGGGGTTCGGGACCGTTGAACACTGAAGCTTTCTTT.

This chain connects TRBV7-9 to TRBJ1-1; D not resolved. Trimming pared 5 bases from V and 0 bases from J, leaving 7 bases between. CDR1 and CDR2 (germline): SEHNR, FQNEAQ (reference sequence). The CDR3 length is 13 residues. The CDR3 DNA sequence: TGTGCCAGCAGCGCCCAAATGAACACTGAAGCTTTCTTT. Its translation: CASSAQMNTEAFF.

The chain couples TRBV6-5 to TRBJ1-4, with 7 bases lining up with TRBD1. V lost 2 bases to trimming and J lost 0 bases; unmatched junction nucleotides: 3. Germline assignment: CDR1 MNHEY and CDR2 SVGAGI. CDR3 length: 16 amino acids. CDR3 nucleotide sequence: TGTGCCAGCAGTTACCGCGGGACAGCAACTAATGAAAAACTGTTTTTT. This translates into CASSYRGTATNEKLFF.

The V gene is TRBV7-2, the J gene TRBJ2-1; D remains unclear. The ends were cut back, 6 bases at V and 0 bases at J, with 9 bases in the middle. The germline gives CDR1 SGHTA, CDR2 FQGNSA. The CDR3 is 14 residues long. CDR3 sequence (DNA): TGTGCCAGCAGATCCCGGAGCTCCTACAATGAGCAGTTCTTC. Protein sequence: CASRSRSSYNEQFF.

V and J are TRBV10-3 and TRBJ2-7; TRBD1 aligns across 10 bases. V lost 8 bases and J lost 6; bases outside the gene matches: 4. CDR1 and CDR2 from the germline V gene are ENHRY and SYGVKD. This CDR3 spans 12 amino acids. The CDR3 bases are TGTGCCATCGGACAGGGGGTGGTCGAGCAGTACTTC. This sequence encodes CAIGQGVVEQYF.

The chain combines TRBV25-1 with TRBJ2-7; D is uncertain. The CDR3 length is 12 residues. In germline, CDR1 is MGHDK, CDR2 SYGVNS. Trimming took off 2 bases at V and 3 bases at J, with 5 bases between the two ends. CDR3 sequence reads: CASSETNYEQYV. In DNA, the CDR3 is TGTGCCAGCAGTGAAACCAACTACGAGCAGTACGTC.

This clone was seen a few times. CDR3 sequence (DNA): TGTGCCAGCAGCTTGGTTGAAACGGACTACACTGAAGCTTTCTTT. Translating gives CASSLVETDYTEAFF. The chain uses TRBV5-8 and TRBJ1-1; D is uncertain. This CDR3 region has 15 residues. Germline CDR1 and CDR2: SGHTS and YDEGEE. Trimming removed 0 bases at V and 3 bases at J, with 12 bases between.

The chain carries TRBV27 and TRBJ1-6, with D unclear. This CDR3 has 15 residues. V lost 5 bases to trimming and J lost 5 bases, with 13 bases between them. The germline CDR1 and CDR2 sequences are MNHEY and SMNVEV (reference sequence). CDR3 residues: CASSPITDNNSPLHF. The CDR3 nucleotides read TGTGCCAGCAGTCCCATAACGGATAATAATTCACCCCTCCACTTT.

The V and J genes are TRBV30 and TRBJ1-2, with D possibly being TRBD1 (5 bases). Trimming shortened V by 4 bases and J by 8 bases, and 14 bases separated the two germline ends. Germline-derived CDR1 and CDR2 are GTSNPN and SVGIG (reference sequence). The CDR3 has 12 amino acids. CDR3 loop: CAWTPGPGGYTF. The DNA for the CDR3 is TGTGCCTGGACCCCGGGGCCCGGGGGCTACACCTTC.

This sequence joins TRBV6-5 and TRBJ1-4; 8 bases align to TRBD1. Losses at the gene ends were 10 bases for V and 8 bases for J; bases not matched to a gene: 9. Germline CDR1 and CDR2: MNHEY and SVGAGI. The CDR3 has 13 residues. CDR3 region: CANRTGSGEKLFF. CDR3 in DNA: TGTGCCAACCGGACAGGGTCAGGGGAAAAACTGTTTTTT.

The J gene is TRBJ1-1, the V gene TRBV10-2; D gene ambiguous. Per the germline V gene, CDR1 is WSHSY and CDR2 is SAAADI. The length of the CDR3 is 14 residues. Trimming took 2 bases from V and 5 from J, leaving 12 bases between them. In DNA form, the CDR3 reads TGCGCCAGCAGTGAGGAGGCACGGGGTACTGAAGCTTTCTTT. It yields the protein CASSEEARGTEAFF.

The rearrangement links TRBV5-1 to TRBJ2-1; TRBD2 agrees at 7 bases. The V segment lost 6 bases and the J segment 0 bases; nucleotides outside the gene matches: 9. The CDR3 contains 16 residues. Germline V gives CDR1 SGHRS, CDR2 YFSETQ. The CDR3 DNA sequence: TGCGCCAGCACTTCTCTAGCGGTAAGCTCCTACAATGAGCAGTTCTTC. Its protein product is CASTSLAVSSYNEQFF. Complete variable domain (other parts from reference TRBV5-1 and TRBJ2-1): KAGVTQTPRYLIKTRGQQVTLSCSPISGHRSVSWYQQTPGQGLQFLFEYFSETQRNKGNFPGRFSGRQFSNSRSEMNVSTLELGDSALYLCASTSLAVSSYNEQFFGPGTRLTVL.

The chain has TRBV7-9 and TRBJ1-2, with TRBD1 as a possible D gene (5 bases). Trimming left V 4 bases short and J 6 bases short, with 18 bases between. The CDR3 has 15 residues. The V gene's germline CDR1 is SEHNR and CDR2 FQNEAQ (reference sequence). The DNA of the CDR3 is TGTGCCAGCAGCTCCCAGGGAATTCCAGTCCATGGCTACACCTTC. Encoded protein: CASSSQGIPVHGYTF.

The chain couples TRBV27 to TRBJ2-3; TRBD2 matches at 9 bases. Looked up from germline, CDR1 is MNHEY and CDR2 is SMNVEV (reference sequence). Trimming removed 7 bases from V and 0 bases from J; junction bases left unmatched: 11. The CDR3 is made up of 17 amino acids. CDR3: CASNPLAGLPSTDTQYF. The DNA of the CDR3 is TGTGCCAGCAACCCGCTAGCGGGGCTCCCTAGCACAGATACGCAGTATTTT.

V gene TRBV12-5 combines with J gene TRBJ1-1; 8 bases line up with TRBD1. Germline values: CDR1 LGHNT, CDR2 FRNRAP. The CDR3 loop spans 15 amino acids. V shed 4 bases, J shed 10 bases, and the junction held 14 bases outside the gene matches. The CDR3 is CASGSSGAGQGRAFF. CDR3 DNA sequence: TGTGCTAGTGGTTCCTCTGGAGCTGGACAGGGAAGAGCTTTCTTT.

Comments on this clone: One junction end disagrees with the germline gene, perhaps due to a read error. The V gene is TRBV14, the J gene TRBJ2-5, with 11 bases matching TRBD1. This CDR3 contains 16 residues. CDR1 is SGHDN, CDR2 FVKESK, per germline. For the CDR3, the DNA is TGTGCCAGCACCCAAACCGGGACAGGGGGAGAGGAGACCCAGTACTTC. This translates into CASTQTGTGGEETQYF.

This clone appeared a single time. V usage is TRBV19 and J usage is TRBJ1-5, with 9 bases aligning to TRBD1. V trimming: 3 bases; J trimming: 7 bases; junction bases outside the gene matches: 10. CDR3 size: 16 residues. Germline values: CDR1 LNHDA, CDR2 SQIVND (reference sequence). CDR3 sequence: CASSIWGRQGVQPQHF. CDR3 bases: TGTGCCAGTAGTATTTGGGGGCGACAGGGGGTCCAGCCCCAGCATTTT.

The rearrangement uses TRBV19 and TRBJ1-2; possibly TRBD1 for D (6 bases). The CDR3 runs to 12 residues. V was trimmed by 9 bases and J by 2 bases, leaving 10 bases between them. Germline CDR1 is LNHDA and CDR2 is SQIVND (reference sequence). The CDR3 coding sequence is TGTGCCAGCCAGGACAGAAACTATGGCTACACCTTC. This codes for CASQDRNYGYTF.

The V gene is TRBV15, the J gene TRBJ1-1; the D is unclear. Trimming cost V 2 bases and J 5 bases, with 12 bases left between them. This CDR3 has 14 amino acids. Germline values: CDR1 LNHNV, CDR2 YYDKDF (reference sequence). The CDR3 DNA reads TGTGCCACCAGCAGATGGAGTGGTCGGACTGAAGCTTTCTTT. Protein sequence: CATSRWSGRTEAFF.

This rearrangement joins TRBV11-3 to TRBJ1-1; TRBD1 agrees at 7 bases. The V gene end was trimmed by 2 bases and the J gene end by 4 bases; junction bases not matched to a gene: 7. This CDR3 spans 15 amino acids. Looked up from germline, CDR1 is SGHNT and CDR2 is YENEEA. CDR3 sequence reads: CASSLIRGLATEAFF. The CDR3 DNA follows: TGTGCCAGCAGCTTAATAAGGGGGCTGGCCACTGAAGCTTTCTTT.

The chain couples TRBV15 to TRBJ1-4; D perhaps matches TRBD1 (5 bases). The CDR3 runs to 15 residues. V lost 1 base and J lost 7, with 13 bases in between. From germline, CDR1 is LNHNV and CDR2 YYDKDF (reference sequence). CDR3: CATSRAQEGTEKLFF. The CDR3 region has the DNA TGTGCCACCAGCAGAGCCCAGGAAGGGACTGAAAAACTGTTTTTT. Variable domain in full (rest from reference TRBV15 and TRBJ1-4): DAMVIQNPRYQVTQFGKPVTLSCSQTLNHNVMYWYQQKSSQAPKLLFHYYDKDFNNEADTPDNFQSRRPNTSFCFLDIRSPGLGDTAMYLCATSRAQEGTEKLFFGSGTQLSVL.